Listed below are T cell receptor beta chains from one sample, sequenced in a study of shared clonotypes between healthy human individuals. Produced via immunoSEQ multiplex PCR; TCRdb's table is partial and in-frame only. Counted here are about 2.4 million clones, approximately 93% occurring once; the ten biggest clones make up around 0.4%. Sequences were obtained from naive CD4+ T cells from PBMCs. These receptors originate from a man younger than 30 in good health. Some clones in this sample may be carry-over from other donors' samples. CDR3s include the opening cysteine and the closing phenylalanine or tryptophan. The D gene is left open where the match is weak. Size is omitted from some rows. Given values are once, few, many or a class for expanded clones.

clone_size | j_call | v_call | d_call | cdr3_aa | cdr3_nt
NA | TRBJ2-7 | TRBV30 | NA | CAWRQTRAISYEQYF | TGTGCCTGGAGGCAGACCAGGGCGATCTCCTACGAGCAGTACTTC
once | TRBJ1-2 | TRBV7-9 | NA | CASSLVRDGGYTF | TGTGCCAGCAGCTTAGTTCGGGACGGGGGCTACACCTTC
NA | TRBJ2-2 | TRBV9 | TRBD2 | CASTASGRSGGELFF | TGTGCCAGCACGGCTAGCGGGAGGTCGGGCGGGGAGCTGTTTTTT
NA | TRBJ2-3 | TRBV6-6 | NA | CASSYEGRSTDTQYF | TGTGCCAGCAGTTACGAGGGCAGGAGCACAGATACGCAGTATTTT
NA | TRBJ2-7 | TRBV5-1 | NA | CASRLGSGSSYEQYF | TGCGCCAGCAGGTTGGGTTCTGGGAGCTCCTACGAGCAGTACTTC
NA | TRBJ2-2 | TRBV6-5 | NA | CASSYSGGGTGELFF | TGTGCCAGCAGTTACTCTGGGGGAGGCACCGGGGAGCTGTTTTTT
once | TRBJ2-7 | TRBV5-1 | TRBD1 | CASTKDRVGEQYF | TGCGCCAGCACCAAGGACAGGGTAGGCGAGCAGTACTTC
NA | TRBJ2-7 | TRBV11-1 | TRBD1 | CASSAGQGYEQYF | TGTGCCAGCAGCGCGGGACAGGGCTACGAGCAGTACTTC
NA | TRBJ1-4 | TRBV5-8 | NA | CASSPVGPNEKLFF | TGTGCCAGCAGCCCCGTAGGGCCTAATGAAAAACTGTTTTTT
NA | TRBJ1-2 | TRBV7-2 | TRBD1 | CASSLAGQGLSSGYTF | TGTGCCAGCAGCTTAGCGGGACAGGGTCTTTCCTCTGGCTACACCTTC
once | TRBJ2-5 | TRBV28 | NA | CASRERGEVETQYF | TGTGCCAGCAGAGAAAGGGGGGAAGTAGAGACCCAGTACTTC
NA | TRBJ1-4 | TRBV30 | NA | CAWNLPGATNEKLFF | TGTGCCTGGAACCTCCCTGGAGCAACTAATGAAAAACTGTTTTTT
NA | TRBJ1-2 | TRBV6-1 | NA | CASRLGRDIDSGYTF | TGTGCCAGCAGGTTGGGCCGGGACATTGATTCTGGCTACACCTTC
NA | TRBJ2-5 | TRBV25-1 | NA | CASSEWGRQETQYF | TGTGCCAGCAGTGAATGGGGCCGTCAAGAGACCCAGTACTTC
NA | TRBJ2-1 | TRBV5-6 | NA | CASSSYLVYEQFF | TGTGCCAGCAGCTCTTATCTAGTATATGAGCAGTTCTTC
NA | TRBJ2-5 | TRBV15 | TRBD1 | CATSSHRDRGQETQYF | TGTGCCACCAGCAGTCACCGGGACAGGGGGCAAGAGACCCAGTACTTC
NA | TRBJ1-1 | TRBV2 | NA | CARGNAGQNTEAFF | TGTGCCAGAGGCAACGCAGGCCAGAACACTGAAGCTTTCTTT
once | TRBJ1-1 | TRBV7-9 | NA | CASSLYENTEAFF | TGTGCCAGCAGCTTATACGAGAACACTGAAGCTTTCTTT
once | TRBJ2-7 | TRBV4-2 | NA | CATTVGPSFKQYF | TGTGCCACTACCGTAGGACCGTCTTTCAAGCAGTACTTC
NA | TRBJ2-3 | TRBV27 | TRBD1 | CASSSRTGADTQYF | TGTGCCAGCAGTTCCCGGACAGGGGCAGATACGCAGTATTTT
NA | TRBJ2-3 | TRBV27 | NA | CASRFKGVLSTDTQYF | TGTGCCAGCAGGTTTAAGGGGGTTCTAAGCACAGATACGCAGTATTTT
NA | TRBJ1-2 | TRBV5-4 | TRBD1 | CASSSGTERFNYGYTF | TGTGCCAGCAGCTCCGGGACAGAACGATTTAACTATGGCTACACCTTC
once | TRBJ1-4 | TRBV19 | NA | CASTVYATNEKLFF | TGTGCCAGTACCGTCTACGCAACTAATGAAAAACTGTTTTTT
NA | TRBJ1-1 | TRBV19 | NA | CASSSTGTTTEAFF | TGTGCCAGTAGTTCAACCGGGACCACCACTGAAGCTTTCTTT
NA | TRBJ2-5 | TRBV5-4 | TRBD2 | CASSLGLAGETQYF | TGTGCCAGCAGCCTGGGACTAGCGGGAGAGACCCAGTACTTC
NA | TRBJ2-7 | TRBV7-9 | NA | CASSLAGLAYEQYF | TGTGCCAGCAGCTTAGCAGGATTGGCCTACGAGCAGTACTTC
NA | TRBJ2-7 | TRBV29-1 | NA | CSVEDLGPKYEQYF | TGCAGCGTTGAAGATCTAGGACCGAAGTACGAGCAGTACTTC
NA | TRBJ2-1 | TRBV6-1 | TRBD1 | CASSARTGGYNEQFF | TGTGCCAGCAGTGCCAGGACAGGGGGTTACAATGAGCAGTTCTTC
NA | TRBJ1-5 | TRBV4-1 | NA | CASSQSLNQPQHF | TGCGCCAGCAGCCAAAGCCTGAATCAGCCCCAGCATTTT
NA | TRBJ1-2 | TRBV28 | NA | CASRDDTDYGYTF | TGTGCCAGCAGGGACGACACAGACTATGGCTACACCTTC
NA | TRBJ2-5 | TRBV13 | NA | CASSLLAAETQYF | TGTGCCAGCAGCTTACTCGCCGCAGAGACCCAGTACTTC
NA | TRBJ1-2 | TRBV10-3 | TRBD1 | CAISGQENYGYTF | TGTGCCATCAGCGGACAGGAAAACTATGGCTACACCTTC
NA | TRBJ2-5 | TRBV9 | NA | CASSVGAVQETQYF | TGTGCCAGCAGCGTAGGGGCAGTCCAAGAGACCCAGTACTTC
NA | TRBJ1-3 | TRBV6-5 | NA | CASRDGGPTRNTIYF | TGTGCCAGCCGGGACGGGGGGCCTACGAGAAACACCATATATTTT
NA | TRBJ1-2 | TRBV18 | NA | CASSPDARGGYTF | TGTGCCAGCTCACCGGACGCACGAGGTGGCTACACCTTC
once | TRBJ2-6 | TRBV5-1 | TRBD2 | CASSRALALAGANVLTF | TGCGCCAGCAGCCGAGCACTAGCGCTGGCTGGGGCCAACGTCCTGACTTTC
once | TRBJ1-5 | TRBV28 | TRBD1 | CASSPGQGSNQPQHF | TGTGCCAGCAGTCCAGGACAGGGGAGCAATCAGCCCCAGCATTTT
NA | TRBJ2-4 | TRBV4-2 | TRBD2 | CASSTLAGANIQYF | TGTGCCAGCAGCACTCTAGCGGGAGCAAACATTCAGTACTTC
NA | TRBJ1-5 | TRBV5-1 | TRBD1 | CASSKTGGNQPQHF | TGCGCCAGCAGCAAGACAGGGGGCAATCAGCCCCAGCATTTT
NA | TRBJ1-5 | TRBV6-6 | NA | CASKTRADGHNQPQHF | TGTGCCAGCAAAACCCGAGCGGACGGACACAATCAGCCCCAGCATTTT